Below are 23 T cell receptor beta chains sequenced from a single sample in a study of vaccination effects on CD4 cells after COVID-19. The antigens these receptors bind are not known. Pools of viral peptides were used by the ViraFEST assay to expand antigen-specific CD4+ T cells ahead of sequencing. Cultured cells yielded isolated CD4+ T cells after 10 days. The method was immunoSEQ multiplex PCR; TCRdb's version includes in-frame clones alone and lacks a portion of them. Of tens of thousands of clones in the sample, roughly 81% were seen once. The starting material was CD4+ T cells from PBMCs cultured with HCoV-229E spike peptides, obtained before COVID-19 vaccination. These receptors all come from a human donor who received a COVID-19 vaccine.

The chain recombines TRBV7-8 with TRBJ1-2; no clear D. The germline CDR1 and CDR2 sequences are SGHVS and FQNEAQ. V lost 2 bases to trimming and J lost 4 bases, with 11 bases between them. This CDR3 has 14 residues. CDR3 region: CASSLNPDFYGYTF. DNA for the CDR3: TGTGCCAGCAGCTTAAACCCCGATTTCTATGGCTACACCTTC. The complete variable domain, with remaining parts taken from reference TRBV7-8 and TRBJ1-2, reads GAGVSQSPRYKVAKRGQDVALRCDPISGHVSLFWYQQALGQGPEFLTYFQNEAQLDKSGLPSDRFFAERPEGSVSTLKIQRTQQEDSAVYLCASSLNPDFYGYTFGSGTRLTVV.

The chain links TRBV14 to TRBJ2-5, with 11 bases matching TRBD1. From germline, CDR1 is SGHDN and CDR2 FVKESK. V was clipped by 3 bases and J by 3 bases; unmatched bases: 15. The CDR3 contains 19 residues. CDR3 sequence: CASSQALPGTGGAKETQYF. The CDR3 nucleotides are TGTGCCAGCAGCCAGGCCCTCCCCGGGACAGGGGGTGCGAAAGAGACCCAGTACTTC.

The DNA of the CDR3 is TGCGCCAGCAGCTCGAGAGGCCGAGGTACCGCCCAGGTGAACACTGAAGCTTTCTTT. It yields the protein CASSSRGRGTAQVNTEAFF. The chain joins TRBV5-1 to TRBJ1-1, with D unclear. Trimming shortened V by 3 bases and J by 0 bases, and 24 bases separated the two germline ends. This CDR3 is built from 19 residues. From germline, CDR1 is SGHRS and CDR2 YFSETQ. Together with reference TRBV5-1 and TRBJ1-1, the CDR3 gives the full variable domain: KAGVTQTPRYLIKTRGQQVTLSCSPISGHRSVSWYQQTPGQGLQFLFEYFSETQRNKGNFPGRFSGRQFSNSRSEMNVSTLELGDSALYLCASSSRGRGTAQVNTEAFFGQGTRLTVV.

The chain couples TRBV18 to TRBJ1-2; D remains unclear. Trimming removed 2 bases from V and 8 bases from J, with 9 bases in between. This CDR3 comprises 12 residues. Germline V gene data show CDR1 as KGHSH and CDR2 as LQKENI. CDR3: CASSPGESGYTF. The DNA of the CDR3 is TGTGCCAGCTCACCAGGGGAATCCGGCTACACCTTC.

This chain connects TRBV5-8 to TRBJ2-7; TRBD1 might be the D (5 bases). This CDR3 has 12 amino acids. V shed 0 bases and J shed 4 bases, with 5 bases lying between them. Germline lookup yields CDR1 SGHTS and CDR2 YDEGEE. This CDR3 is CASSLEGYEQYV. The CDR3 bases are TGTGCCAGCAGCTTGGAGGGGTACGAGCAGTACGTC.

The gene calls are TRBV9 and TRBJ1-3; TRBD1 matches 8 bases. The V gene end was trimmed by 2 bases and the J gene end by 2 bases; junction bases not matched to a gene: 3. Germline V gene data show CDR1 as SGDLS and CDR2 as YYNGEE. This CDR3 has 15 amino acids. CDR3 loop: CASSVAQGAGNTIYF. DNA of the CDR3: TGTGCCAGCAGCGTGGCACAGGGGGCTGGAAACACCATATATTTT.

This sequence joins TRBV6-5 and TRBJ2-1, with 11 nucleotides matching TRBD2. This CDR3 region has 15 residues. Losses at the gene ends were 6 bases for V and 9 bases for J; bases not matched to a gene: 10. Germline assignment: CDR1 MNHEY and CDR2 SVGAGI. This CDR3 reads CASSLILAGGSEQFF. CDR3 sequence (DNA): TGTGCCAGCAGCCTGATATTAGCGGGGGGGAGTGAGCAGTTCTTC.

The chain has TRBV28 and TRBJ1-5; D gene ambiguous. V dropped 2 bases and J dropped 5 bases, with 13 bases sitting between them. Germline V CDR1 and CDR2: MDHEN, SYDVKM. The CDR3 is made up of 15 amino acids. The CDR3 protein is CASSLVDNLYQPQHF. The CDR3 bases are TGTGCCAGCAGTTTAGTCGACAATCTCTATCAGCCCCAGCATTTT.

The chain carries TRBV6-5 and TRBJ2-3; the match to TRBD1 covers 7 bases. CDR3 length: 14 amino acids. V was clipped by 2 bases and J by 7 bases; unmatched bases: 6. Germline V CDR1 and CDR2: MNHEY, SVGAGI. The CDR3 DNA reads TGTGCCAGCAGTTACCAGGACAGGCCGTATACGCAGTATTTT. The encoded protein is CASSYQDRPYTQYF.

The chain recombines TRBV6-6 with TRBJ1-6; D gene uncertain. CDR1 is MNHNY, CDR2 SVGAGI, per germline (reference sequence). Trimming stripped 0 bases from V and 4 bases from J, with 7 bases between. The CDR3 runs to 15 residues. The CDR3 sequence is CASSYSLGYNSPLHF. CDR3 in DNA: TGTGCCAGCAGTTACTCGCTCGGGTATAATTCACCCCTCCACTTT.

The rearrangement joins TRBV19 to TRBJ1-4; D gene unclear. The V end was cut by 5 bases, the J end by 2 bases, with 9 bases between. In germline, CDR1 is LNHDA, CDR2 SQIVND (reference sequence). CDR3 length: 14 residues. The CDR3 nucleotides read TGTGCCAGTAGTCTCGCCGTTACTAATGAAAAACTGTTTTTT. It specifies CASSLAVTNEKLFF. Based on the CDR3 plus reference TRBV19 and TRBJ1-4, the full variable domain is DGGITQSPKYLFRKEGQNVTLSCEQNLNHDAMYWYRQDPGQGLRLIYYSQIVNDFQKGDIAEGYSVSREKKESFPLTVTSAQKNPTAFYLCASSLAVTNEKLFFGSGTQLSVL.

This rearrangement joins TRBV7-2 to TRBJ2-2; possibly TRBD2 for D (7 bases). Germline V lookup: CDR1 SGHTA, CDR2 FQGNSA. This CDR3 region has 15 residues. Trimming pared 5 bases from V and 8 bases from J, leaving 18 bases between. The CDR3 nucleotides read TGTGCCAGCAGCAACGGGGGGCCCCTAGGGGGGGAGCTGTTTTTT. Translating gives CASSNGGPLGGELFF.

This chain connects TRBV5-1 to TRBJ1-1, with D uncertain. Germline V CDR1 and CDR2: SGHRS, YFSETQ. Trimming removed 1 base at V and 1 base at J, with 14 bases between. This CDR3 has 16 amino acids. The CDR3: CASSLYIFAGNTEAFF. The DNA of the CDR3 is TGCGCCAGCAGCTTGTATATTTTTGCGGGGAACACTGAAGCTTTCTTT.

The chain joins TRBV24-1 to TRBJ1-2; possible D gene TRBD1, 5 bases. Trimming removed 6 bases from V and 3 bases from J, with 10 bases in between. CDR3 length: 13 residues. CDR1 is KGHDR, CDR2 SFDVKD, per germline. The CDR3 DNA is TGTGCCACCAGTCCCGGGGGTGACTATGGCTACACCTTC. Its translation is CATSPGGDYGYTF.

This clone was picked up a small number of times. For the CDR3, the DNA is TGCGCCAGCAGCTTGGGCCCAGGGACGGACACCGGGGAGCTGTTTTTT. Translating gives CASSLGPGTDTGELFF. The rearrangement links TRBV5-1 to TRBJ2-2; perhaps D is TRBD1 or TRBD2 (5 bases each). Germline V gene lookup returns CDR1 SGHRS and CDR2 YFSETQ. Trimming took off 0 bases at V and 3 bases at J, with 12 bases between the two ends. The CDR3 is 16 residues long.

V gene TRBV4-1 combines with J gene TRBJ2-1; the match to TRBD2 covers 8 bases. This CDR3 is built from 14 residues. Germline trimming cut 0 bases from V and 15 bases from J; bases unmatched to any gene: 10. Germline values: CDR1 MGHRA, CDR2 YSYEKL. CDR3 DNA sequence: TGCGCCAGCAGCCAAGATCACGGGGGGGCAATTCCGTTCTTC. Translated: CASSQDHGGAIPFF.

Here the CDR3 DNA reads TGTGCCAGTAGTGGGACTAGACAGACAAGCAATCAGCCCCAGCATTTT. This translates into CASSGTRQTSNQPQHF. The rearrangement links TRBV19 to TRBJ1-5, with a weak D call TRBD1 (5 bases). This CDR3 has 16 amino acids. In germline, CDR1 is LNHDA, CDR2 SQIVND (reference sequence). V dropped 5 bases and J dropped 1 base, with 15 bases sitting between them.

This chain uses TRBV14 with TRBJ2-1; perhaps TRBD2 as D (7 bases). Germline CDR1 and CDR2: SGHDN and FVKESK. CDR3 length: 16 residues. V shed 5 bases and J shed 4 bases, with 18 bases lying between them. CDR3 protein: CASSSRGAHSYNEQFF. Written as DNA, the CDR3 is TGTGCCAGCAGCAGTCGGGGGGCCCATTCGTACAATGAGCAGTTCTTC.

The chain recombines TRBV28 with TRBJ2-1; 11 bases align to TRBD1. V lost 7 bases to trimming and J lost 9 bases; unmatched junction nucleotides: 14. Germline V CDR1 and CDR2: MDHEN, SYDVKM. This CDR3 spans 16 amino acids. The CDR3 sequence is CASTSPGQGASGEQFF. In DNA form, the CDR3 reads TGTGCCAGCACCTCCCCCGGACAGGGGGCCTCGGGTGAGCAGTTCTTC.

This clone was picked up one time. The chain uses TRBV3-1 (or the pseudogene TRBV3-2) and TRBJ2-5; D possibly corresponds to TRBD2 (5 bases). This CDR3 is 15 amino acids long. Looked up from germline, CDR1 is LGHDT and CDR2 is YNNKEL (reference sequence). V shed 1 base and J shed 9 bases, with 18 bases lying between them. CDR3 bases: TGTGCCAGCAGCCAAGGCGGGCCCCTAATAGAATCCCAGTACTTC. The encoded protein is CASSQGGPLIESQYF.

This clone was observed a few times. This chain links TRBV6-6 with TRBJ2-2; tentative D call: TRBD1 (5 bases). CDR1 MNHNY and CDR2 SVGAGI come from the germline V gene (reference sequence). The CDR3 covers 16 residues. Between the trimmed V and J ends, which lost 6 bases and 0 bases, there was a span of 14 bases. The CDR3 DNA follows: TGTGCCAGCAGCCGGCCGACAGCGACGAACACCGGGGAGCTGTTTTTT. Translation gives CASSRPTATNTGELFF.

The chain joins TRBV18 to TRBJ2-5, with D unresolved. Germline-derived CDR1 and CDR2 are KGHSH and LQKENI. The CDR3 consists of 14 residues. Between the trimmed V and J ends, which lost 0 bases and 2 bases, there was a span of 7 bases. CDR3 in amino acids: CASSPPNLQETQYF. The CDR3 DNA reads TGTGCCAGCTCACCACCCAACCTTCAAGAGACCCAGTACTTC. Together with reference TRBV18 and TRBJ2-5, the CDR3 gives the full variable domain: NAGVMQNPRHLVRRRGQEARLRCSPMKGHSHVYWYRQLPEEGLKFMVYLQKENIIDESGMPKERFSAEFPKEGPSILRIQQVVRGDSAAYFCASSPPNLQETQYFGPGTRLLVL.

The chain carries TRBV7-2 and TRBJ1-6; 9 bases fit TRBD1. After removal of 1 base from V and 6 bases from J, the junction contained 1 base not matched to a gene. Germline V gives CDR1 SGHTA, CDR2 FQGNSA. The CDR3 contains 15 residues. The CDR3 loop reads CASSLGGQGNSPLHF. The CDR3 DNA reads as TGTGCCAGCAGCTTAGGGGGACAGGGTAATTCACCCCTCCACTTT.